The T cell receptor (beta chain) described here comes from a study of prognosis after radiotherapy for stage I lung cancer. Genomic DNA was the source, and TCR beta CDR3 was amplified from it by two-round multiplex PCR. Round one of PCR was performed, and it used primers specific to each TRBV and TRBJ gene. Each CDR3 protein is one row after TCRdb ran MiXCR on the multiplex PCR reads. The table includes about 17,000 distinct CDR3 sequences, 44% detected once. This clonotype showed up many times. This CDR3 has 15 amino acids. Trimming took off 3 bases at V and 6 bases at J, with 14 bases between the two ends. Germline CDR1 reads ENHRY; CDR2 reads SYGVKD.

The chain has TRBV10-3 and TRBJ2-2; D may be TRBD1 (6 bases). This receptor was taken from a donor aged 50 or older with non-small cell lung cancer. Sequences were derived from PBMCs, sampled before or after stereotactic body radiation therapy (not recorded which). CDR3 sequence reads: CAISDPGVSAGELFF. CDR3 DNA sequence: TGTGCCATCAGTGATCCAGGGGTTTCTGCCGGGGAGCTGTTTTTT.